One and the same sample provided the 10 T cell receptor beta chains below, sequenced in a study of cytomegalovirus exposure and HLA in healthy donors. Sequencing was performed with immunoSEQ multiplex PCR; in TCRdb, only in-frame clones are kept and a portion is missing. This table holds some 86,000 clones, over 85% found once. The specimen was PBMCs. The origin of the receptors is a woman under 40 in good health and CMV-seronegative.

J is TRBJ1-1 and V is TRBV28; D gene ambiguous. This CDR3 spans 12 amino acids. Germline assignment: CDR1 MDHEN and CDR2 SYDVKM. V was pared by 5 bases and J by 4 bases, with 8 bases between. The CDR3 sequence: CASSLLPTEAFF. CDR3 nucleotides: TGTGCCAGCAGTCTACTCCCCACTGAAGCTTTCTTT.

V and J are TRBV13 and TRBJ2-7, with TRBD2 matching 7 bases. This CDR3 comprises 14 residues. J gave up 0 bases and V 6 bases, and 5 bases lay outside the gene matches. Germline V gives CDR1 PRHDT, CDR2 FYEKMQ (reference sequence). The CDR3 DNA reads as TGTGCCAGCAGGAAAGGCGGGGGCTCCTACGAGCAGTACTTC. Translation gives CASRKGGGSYEQYF.

The sample holds one count of this clone. The chain joins TRBV7-2 to TRBJ2-7, with 11 bases that match TRBD2. Germline V CDR1 and CDR2: SGHTA, FQGNSA. The CDR3 is 15 amino acids. The trim removed 5 bases at V and 5 bases at J, leaving 8 bases unmatched. CDR3 DNA sequence: TGTGCCAGCAGCCCACCTAGCGGGGGGTTGAACGAGCAGTACTTC. It codes for CASSPPSGGLNEQYF.

The chain employs TRBV2 and TRBJ1-1; D ambiguous. CDR1 SNHLY and CDR2 FYNNEI come from the germline V gene. The V end was cut by 6 bases, the J end by 0 bases, with 8 bases between. The CDR3 is 13 residues long. Here the CDR3 DNA reads TGTGCCAGCAGCGTACAGATGAACACTGAAGCTTTCTTT. As protein: CASSVQMNTEAFF.

This chain links TRBV30 with TRBJ1-4; TRBD1 matches at 8 bases. With 5 bases clipped from V and 3 bases from J, the junction kept 8 bases outside the gene matches. Germline-derived CDR1 and CDR2 are GTSNPN and SVGIG (reference sequence). This CDR3 region has 15 residues. CDR3 amino acids: CAWESGGRANEKLFF. DNA of the CDR3: TGTGCCTGGGAATCAGGGGGCAGGGCTAATGAAAAACTGTTTTTT.

This chain links TRBV28 with TRBJ2-7; 8 bases are shared with TRBD1. The ends lost 6 bases at V and 5 bases at J; junction bases unmatched: 15. Germline-derived CDR1 and CDR2 are MDHEN and SYDVKM. CDR3 length: 16 residues. CDR3 protein: CASSLYLDREEDEQYF. The CDR3 DNA sequence: TGTGCCAGCAGCCTCTATTTGGACAGGGAAGAGGACGAGCAGTACTTC. Full variable domain (rest looked up from reference TRBV28 and TRBJ2-7): DVKVTQSSRYLVKRTGEKVFLECVQDMDHENMFWYRQDPGLGLRLIYFSYDVKMKEKGDIPEGYSVSREKKERFSLILESASTNQTSMYLCASSLYLDREEDEQYFGPGTRLTVT.

This chain joins TRBV2 and TRBJ2-3; TRBD2 matches at 11 bases. J was trimmed by 5 bases and V by 6 bases; bases with no gene match: 13. CDR3 length: 17 residues. CDR1 is SNHLY, CDR2 FYNNEI, per germline. The CDR3 DNA reads TGTGCCAGCAGGTACTACGGGACTAGCGGTTCGGGAGATACGCAGTATTTT. This encodes CASRYYGTSGSGDTQYF.

The chain is built from TRBV28 and TRBJ1-5, with D uncertain. The CDR3 is 15 residues long. Germline V gene sequence: CDR1 MDHEN, CDR2 SYDVKM. The V end lost 5 bases, the J end lost 6 bases, and 17 bases lay between the germline ends. The CDR3 sequence: CASSPPGGYSQPQHF. The CDR3 nucleotides read TGTGCCAGCAGTCCCCCTGGCGGTTACTCTCAGCCCCAGCATTTT.

This chain uses TRBV27 with TRBJ1-1; 10 bases line up with TRBD1. Germline trimming cut 6 bases from V and 4 bases from J; bases unmatched to any gene: 8. This CDR3 has 15 residues. Germline CDR1 MNHEY, CDR2 SMNVEV (reference sequence). This chain's CDR3 is CASRRQGAGSTEAFF. As DNA, the CDR3 is TGTGCCAGCAGGAGACAGGGGGCGGGGAGCACTGAAGCTTTCTTT.

The chain has TRBV19 and TRBJ2-5; 12 bases are a match to TRBD1. Germline assignment: CDR1 LNHDA and CDR2 SQIVND (reference sequence). V gave up 1 base and J gave up 4 bases; unmatched junction bases: 7. This CDR3 has 17 residues. CDR3 in amino acids: CASSIGGTGGALETQYF. The CDR3 nucleotides read TGTGCCAGTAGTATAGGGGGGACAGGGGGCGCATTAGAGACCCAGTACTTC. The full variable domain, with the rest looked up from reference TRBV19 and TRBJ2-5, is DGGITQSPKYLFRKEGQNVTLSCEQNLNHDAMYWYRQDPGQGLRLIYYSQIVNDFQKGDIAEGYSVSREKKESFPLTVTSAQKNPTAFYLCASSIGGTGGALETQYFGPGTRLLVL.